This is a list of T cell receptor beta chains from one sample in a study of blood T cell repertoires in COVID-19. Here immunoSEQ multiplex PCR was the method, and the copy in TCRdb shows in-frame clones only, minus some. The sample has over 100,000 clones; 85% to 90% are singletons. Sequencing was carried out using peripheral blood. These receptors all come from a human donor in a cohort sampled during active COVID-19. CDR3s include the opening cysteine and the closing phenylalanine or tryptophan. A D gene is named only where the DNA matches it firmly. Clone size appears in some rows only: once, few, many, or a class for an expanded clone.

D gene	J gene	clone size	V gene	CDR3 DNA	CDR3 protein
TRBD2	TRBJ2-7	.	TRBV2	TGTGCCAGCAGTCCCCGGACTAGCGGGCCCTACGAGCAGTACTTC	CASSPRTSGPYEQYF
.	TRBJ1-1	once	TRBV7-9	TGTGCCAGCAGCCACAGGAACACTGAAGCTTTCTTT	CASSHRNTEAFF
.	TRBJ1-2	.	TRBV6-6	TGTGCCAGCAGTATAACAGGATATGGCTACACCTTC	CASSITGYGYTF
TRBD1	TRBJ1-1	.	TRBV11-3	TGTGCCAGCAGCGCGGTCAGGGGGTCCACTGAAGCTTTCTTT	CASSAVRGSTEAFF
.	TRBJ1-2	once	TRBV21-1	TGTGCCAGCAGCAAAGCTAATCCGGGGGGGACAGGGTATCACTATGGCTACACCTTC	CASSKANPGGTGYHYGYTF
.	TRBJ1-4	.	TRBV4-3	TGCGCCAGCAGCCAAGATAGGAGGGGCTATAATGAAAAACTGTTTTTT	CASSQDRRGYNEKLFF
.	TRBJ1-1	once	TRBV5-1	TGCGCCAGCAGCCCCGGGACACGTACTCGAAACACTGAAGCTTTCTTT	CASSPGTRTRNTEAFF
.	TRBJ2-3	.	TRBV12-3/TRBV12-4	TGTGCCAGCAGATCATCCGCGACAGATACGCAGTATTTT	CASRSSATDTQYF
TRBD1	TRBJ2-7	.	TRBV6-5	TGTGCCAGCAGCCCAATCGGGACAGGAACCTACGAGCAGTACTTC	CASSPIGTGTYEQYF
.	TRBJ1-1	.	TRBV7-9	TGTGCCAGCAGCCCAGGGGTGCCTGAAGCTTTCTTT	CASSPGVPEAFF
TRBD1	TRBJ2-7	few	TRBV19	TGTGCCAGTAGTATTGGACAGGCCTACGAGCAGTACTTC	CASSIGQAYEQYF